Listed here are 14 T cell receptor beta chains from one sample, sequenced in a study of T cell responses to AZD1222 COVID-19 vaccine. Produced via immunoSEQ multiplex PCR; TCRdb's table is partial and in-frame only. Of roughly 100,000 clones listed, roughly nine tenths are singletons. The sample was peripheral blood, taken on day 0 of AZD1222 vaccination. These TCRs come from an adult in good health.

This clone was recorded a few times. V is TRBV7-6 and J is TRBJ1-5; D remains ambiguous. V shed 5 bases and J shed 1 base, with 6 bases lying between them. The CDR3 totals 13 residues. Germline V gives CDR1 SGHVS, CDR2 FNYEAQ. The CDR3 bases are TGTGCCAGCAGCCTTCACAGCAATCAGCCCCAGCATTTT. Protein product: CASSLHSNQPQHF.

The table lists this clone with a few counts. V gene TRBV6-1 combines with J gene TRBJ1-2; TRBD1 agrees at 10 bases. The CDR3 is 17 residues long. CDR1 and CDR2 from the germline V gene are MNHNS and SASEGT. The trim removed 1 base at V and 5 bases at J, leaving 10 bases unmatched. CDR3 residues: CASSEGGPGTGVYGYTF. The CDR3, as DNA: TGTGCCAGCAGTGAAGGGGGCCCCGGGACAGGGGTGTATGGCTACACCTTC.

The rearrangement uses TRBV11-1 and TRBJ2-1, with D unresolved. With 5 bases removed from V and 4 bases from J, the gap between germline ends came to 6 bases. The CDR3 sequence is 12 residues long. Germline V CDR1 and CDR2: SGHAT, FQDESV (reference sequence). CDR3 DNA sequence: TGTGCCAGCAGCCACCGGTACAATGAGCAGTTCTTC. This codes for CASSHRYNEQFF.

The V call is TRBV27, the J call TRBJ2-1; 8 bases fit TRBD2. The CDR3 has 16 residues. With 2 bases clipped from V and 2 bases from J, the junction kept 5 bases outside the gene matches. The V gene's germline CDR1 is MNHEY and CDR2 SMNVEV (reference sequence). CDR3: CASSLPPAGAYNEQFF. CDR3 sequence (DNA): TGTGCCAGCAGTTTACCCCCAGCGGGAGCCTACAATGAGCAGTTCTTC.

This chain connects TRBV28 to TRBJ1-6; TRBD1 might be the D (6 bases). The CDR3 is 14 residues long. Trimming removed 6 bases from V and 3 bases from J, with 9 bases in between. The V gene's germline CDR1 is MDHEN and CDR2 SYDVKM. This chain's CDR3 is CASSTDSYNSPLHF. The CDR3 bases are TGTGCCAGCAGCACGGACAGCTATAATTCACCCCTCCACTTT.

V gene TRBV19 combines with J gene TRBJ1-4; no clear D. V lost 4 bases and J 0 bases, leaving 6 bases between the germline ends. The CDR3 totals 14 residues. Germline CDR1 LNHDA, CDR2 SQIVND (reference sequence). CDR3 in DNA: TGTGCCAGTAGTAGGCCTGCAACTAATGAAAAACTGTTTTTT. This encodes CASSRPATNEKLFF.

The chain is built from TRBV28 and TRBJ1-5, with D hard to call. Trimming shortened V by 8 bases and J by 0 bases, and 20 bases separated the two germline ends. Germline assignment: CDR1 MDHEN and CDR2 SYDVKM. The CDR3 contains 17 residues. The CDR3 coding sequence is TGTGCCAGCTGCCGGGAGGCTGGACCATATAGCAATCAGCCCCAGCATTTT. Its translation: CASCREAGPYSNQPQHF.

V gene TRBV4-1 combines with J gene TRBJ1-2; TRBD1 matches at 9 bases. CDR3 length: 15 residues. Trimming removed 6 bases from V and 4 bases from J; junction bases left unmatched: 9. Per the germline V gene, CDR1 is MGHRA and CDR2 is YSYEKL. The CDR3: CASSRRQGEPYGYTF. Written as DNA, the CDR3 is TGCGCCAGCAGTCGTAGACAGGGGGAACCCTATGGCTACACCTTC.

This clone turned up a few times. This sequence joins TRBV18 and TRBJ2-3; tentatively, D is TRBD2 (6 bases). Germline values: CDR1 KGHSH, CDR2 LQKENI. V was shortened by 4 bases and J by 5 bases, with 13 bases between the two germline ends. This CDR3 has 14 amino acids. The CDR3 sequence: CASSLREYRDTQYF. The CDR3 bases are TGTGCCAGCTCACTTCGGGAGTATAGAGATACGCAGTATTTT.

The chain combines TRBV19 with TRBJ1-5, with 7 positions matching TRBD1. This CDR3 contains 14 residues. V was pared by 5 bases and J by 3 bases, with 4 bases of the junction left unmatched. Germline-derived CDR1 and CDR2 are LNHDA and SQIVND (reference sequence). CDR3 sequence: CASSETGPNQPQHF. CDR3 DNA: TGTGCCAGTAGTGAGACAGGGCCCAATCAGCCCCAGCATTTT.

This chain links TRBV24-1 with TRBJ2-7, with D possibly TRBD1 on 5 matching bases. Germline V CDR1 and CDR2: KGHDR, SFDVKD. Trimming removed 4 bases at V and 9 bases at J, with 15 bases between. The CDR3 spans 13 residues. The CDR3 loop is CATSDSAGLRQYF. The CDR3 nucleotides read TGTGCCACCAGTGACTCGGCAGGGCTACGGCAGTACTTC.

This chain's CDR3 is CASNPGRTYEQYF. CDR3 DNA: TGTGCCAGCAACCCGGGACGCACCTACGAGCAGTACTTC. The chain is built from TRBV6-5 and TRBJ2-7; D might be TRBD1 or TRBD2, each matching 5 bases. CDR1 and CDR2 from the germline V gene are MNHEY and SVGAGI. The CDR3 runs to 13 residues. V was trimmed by 7 bases and J by 2 bases, leaving 12 bases between them.

The chain recombines TRBV11-2 with TRBJ1-6; D is undetermined. The CDR3 is 16 amino acids. Trimming stripped 0 bases from V and 7 bases from J, with 13 bases between. The germline V gene encodes CDR1 SGHAT and CDR2 FQNNGV. CDR3 coding DNA: TGTGCCAGCAGCTTAGAAGGTACAGACACCAATTCACCCCTCCACTTT. This codes for CASSLEGTDTNSPLHF.

The J gene is TRBJ2-7, the V gene TRBV6-6; 11 bases map to TRBD2. V gave up 5 bases and J gave up 0 bases; unmatched junction bases: 3. Looked up from germline, CDR1 is MNHNY and CDR2 is SVGAGI (reference sequence). CDR3 size: 15 residues. CDR3 region: CASSQGLAVSYEQYF. The CDR3 DNA follows: TGTGCCAGCAGTCAGGGACTAGCGGTCTCCTACGAGCAGTACTTC.